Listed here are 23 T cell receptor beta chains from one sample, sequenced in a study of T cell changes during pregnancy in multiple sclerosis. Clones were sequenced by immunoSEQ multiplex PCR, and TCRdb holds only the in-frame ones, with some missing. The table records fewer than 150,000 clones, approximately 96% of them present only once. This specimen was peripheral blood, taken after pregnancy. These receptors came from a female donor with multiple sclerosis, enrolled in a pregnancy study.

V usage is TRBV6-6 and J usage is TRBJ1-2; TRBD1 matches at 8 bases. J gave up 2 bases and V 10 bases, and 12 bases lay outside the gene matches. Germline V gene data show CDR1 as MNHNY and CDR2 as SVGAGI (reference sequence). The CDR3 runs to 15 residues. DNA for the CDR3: TGTGCCATCCGCGACAGGGGAAAGCTAAACTATGGCTACACCTTC. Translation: CAIRDRGKLNYGYTF.

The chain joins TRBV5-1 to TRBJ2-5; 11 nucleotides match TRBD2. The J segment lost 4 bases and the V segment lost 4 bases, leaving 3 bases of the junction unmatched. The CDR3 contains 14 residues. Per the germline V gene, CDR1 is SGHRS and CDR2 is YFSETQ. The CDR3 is CASSLAGGGETQYF. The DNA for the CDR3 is TGCGCCAGCAGCCTAGCGGGAGGTGGAGAGACCCAGTACTTC.

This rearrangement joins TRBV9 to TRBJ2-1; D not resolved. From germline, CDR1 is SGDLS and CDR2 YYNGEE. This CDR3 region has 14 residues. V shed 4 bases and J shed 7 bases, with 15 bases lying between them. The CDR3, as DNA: TGTGCCAGCAGCCCCAGGTCTGGCCCGAATGAGCAGTTCTTC. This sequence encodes CASSPRSGPNEQFF.

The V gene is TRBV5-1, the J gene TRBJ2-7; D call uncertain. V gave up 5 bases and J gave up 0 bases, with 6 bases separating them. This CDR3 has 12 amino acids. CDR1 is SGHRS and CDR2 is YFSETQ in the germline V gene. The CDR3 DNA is TGCGCCAGCAGGCAGGACTCCTACGAGCAGTACTTC. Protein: CASRQDSYEQYF.

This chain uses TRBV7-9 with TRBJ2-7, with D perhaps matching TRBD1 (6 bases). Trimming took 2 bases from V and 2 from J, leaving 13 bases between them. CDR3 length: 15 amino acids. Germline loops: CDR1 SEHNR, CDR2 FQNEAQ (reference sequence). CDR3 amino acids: CASSLMADRTYEQYF. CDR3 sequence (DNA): TGTGCCAGCAGCTTAATGGCGGACAGAACCTACGAGCAGTACTTC.

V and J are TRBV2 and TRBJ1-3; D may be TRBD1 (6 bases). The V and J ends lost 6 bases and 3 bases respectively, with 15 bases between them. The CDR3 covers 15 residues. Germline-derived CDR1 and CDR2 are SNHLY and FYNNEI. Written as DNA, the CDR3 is TGTGCCAGCAGAGCCCTTGACAGGCGTGGAAACACCATATATTTT. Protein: CASRALDRRGNTIYF.

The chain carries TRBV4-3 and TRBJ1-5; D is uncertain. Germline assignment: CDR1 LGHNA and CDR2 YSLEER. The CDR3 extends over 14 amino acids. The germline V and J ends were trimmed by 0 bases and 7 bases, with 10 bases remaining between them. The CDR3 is CASSQDLLGQPQHF. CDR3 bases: TGCGCCAGCAGCCAAGATCTTTTGGGCCAGCCCCAGCATTTT.

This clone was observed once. The CDR3, as DNA: TGTGCCAGCAGCATTACGACAGGGGGGAGCAATGAGCAGTTCTTC. Translating gives CASSITTGGSNEQFF. The chain recombines TRBV11-3 with TRBJ2-1; 9 bases align to TRBD1. The CDR3 is 15 amino acids. J was trimmed by 6 bases and V by 5 bases; bases with no gene match: 8. Per germline, CDR1 SGHNT and CDR2 YENEEA.

DNA of the CDR3: TGTGCCTGGAGTCGACCCGGGAGAGTCCACGAGCAGTACTTC. Translated, it gives CAWSRPGRVHEQYF. The J gene is TRBJ2-7, the V gene TRBV30, with D possibly being TRBD2 (6 bases). The CDR3 extends over 14 amino acids. Germline V gene lookup returns CDR1 GTSNPN and CDR2 SVGIG (reference sequence). Trimming removed 2 bases at V and 5 bases at J, with 16 bases between.

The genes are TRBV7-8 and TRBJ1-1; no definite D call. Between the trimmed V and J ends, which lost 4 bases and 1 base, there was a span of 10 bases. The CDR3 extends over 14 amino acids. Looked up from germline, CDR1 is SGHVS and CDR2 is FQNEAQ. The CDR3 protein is CASSSPVSNTEAFF. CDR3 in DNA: TGTGCCAGCAGCTCCCCAGTTTCGAACACTGAAGCTTTCTTT.

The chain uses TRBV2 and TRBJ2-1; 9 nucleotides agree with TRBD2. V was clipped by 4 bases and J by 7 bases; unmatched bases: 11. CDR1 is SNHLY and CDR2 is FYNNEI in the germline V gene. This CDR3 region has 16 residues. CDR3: CASSVYGTSRRNEQFF. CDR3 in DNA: TGTGCCAGCAGTGTATATGGGACTAGCAGGCGAAATGAGCAGTTCTTC.

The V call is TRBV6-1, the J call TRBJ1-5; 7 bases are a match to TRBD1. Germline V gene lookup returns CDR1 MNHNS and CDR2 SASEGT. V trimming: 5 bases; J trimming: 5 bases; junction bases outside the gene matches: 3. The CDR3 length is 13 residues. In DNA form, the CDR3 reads TGTGCCAGCAGTACAGGGGTGGATCAGCCCCAGCATTTT. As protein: CASSTGVDQPQHF.

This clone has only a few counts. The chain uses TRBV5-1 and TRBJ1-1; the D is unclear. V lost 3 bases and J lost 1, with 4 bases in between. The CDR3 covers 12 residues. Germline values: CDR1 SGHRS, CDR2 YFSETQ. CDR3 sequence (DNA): TGCGCCAGCAGCTCGGGGAACACTGAAGCTTTCTTT. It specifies CASSSGNTEAFF.

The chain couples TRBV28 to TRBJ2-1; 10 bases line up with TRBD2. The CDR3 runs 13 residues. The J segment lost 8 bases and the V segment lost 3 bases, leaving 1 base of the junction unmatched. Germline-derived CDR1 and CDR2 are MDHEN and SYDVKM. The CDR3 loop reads CASSLLAGDEQFF. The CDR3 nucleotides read TGTGCCAGCAGTTTGCTAGCGGGAGATGAGCAGTTCTTC.

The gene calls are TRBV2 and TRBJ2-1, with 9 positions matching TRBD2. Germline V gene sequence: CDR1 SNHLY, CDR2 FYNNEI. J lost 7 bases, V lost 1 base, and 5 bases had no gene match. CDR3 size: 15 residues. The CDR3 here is CASSEDSGSRNEQFF. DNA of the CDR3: TGTGCCAGCAGTGAAGATAGCGGGAGTAGAAATGAGCAGTTCTTC.

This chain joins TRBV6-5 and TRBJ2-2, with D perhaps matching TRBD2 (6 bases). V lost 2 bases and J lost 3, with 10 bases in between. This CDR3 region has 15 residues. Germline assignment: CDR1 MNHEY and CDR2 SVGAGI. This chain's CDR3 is CASSYAGTYTGELFF. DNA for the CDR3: TGTGCCAGCAGTTACGCGGGGACGTACACCGGGGAGCTGTTTTTT.

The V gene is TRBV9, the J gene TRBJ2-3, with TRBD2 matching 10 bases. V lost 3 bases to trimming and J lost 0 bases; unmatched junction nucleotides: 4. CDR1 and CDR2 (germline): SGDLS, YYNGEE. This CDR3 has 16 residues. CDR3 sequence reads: CASSGGTSESTDTQYF. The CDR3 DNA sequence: TGTGCCAGCAGCGGCGGGACTAGCGAAAGCACAGATACGCAGTATTTT.

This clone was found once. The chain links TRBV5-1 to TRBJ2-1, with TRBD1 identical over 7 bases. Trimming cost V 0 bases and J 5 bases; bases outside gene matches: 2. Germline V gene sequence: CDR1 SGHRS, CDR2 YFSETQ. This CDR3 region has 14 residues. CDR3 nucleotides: TGCGCCAGCAGCTTGGCGGGACAGAACAATGAGCAGTTCTTC. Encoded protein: CASSLAGQNNEQFF. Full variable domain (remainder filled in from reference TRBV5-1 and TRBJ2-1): KAGVTQTPRYLIKTRGQQVTLSCSPISGHRSVSWYQQTPGQGLQFLFEYFSETQRNKGNFPGRFSGRQFSNSRSEMNVSTLELGDSALYLCASSLAGQNNEQFFGPGTRLTVL.

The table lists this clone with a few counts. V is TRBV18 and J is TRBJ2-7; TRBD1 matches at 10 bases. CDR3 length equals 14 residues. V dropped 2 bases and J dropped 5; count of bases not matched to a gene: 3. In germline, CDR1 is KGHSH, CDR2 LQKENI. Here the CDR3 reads CASSPGTGEDEQYF. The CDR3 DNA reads TGTGCCAGCTCACCAGGGACAGGGGAAGACGAGCAGTACTTC.

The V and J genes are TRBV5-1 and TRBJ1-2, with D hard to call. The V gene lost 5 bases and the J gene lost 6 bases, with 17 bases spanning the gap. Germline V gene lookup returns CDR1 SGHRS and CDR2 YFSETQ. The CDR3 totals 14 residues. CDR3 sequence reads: CASRIGRTQDGYTF. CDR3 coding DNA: TGCGCCAGCAGAATAGGACGGACTCAGGATGGCTACACCTTC.

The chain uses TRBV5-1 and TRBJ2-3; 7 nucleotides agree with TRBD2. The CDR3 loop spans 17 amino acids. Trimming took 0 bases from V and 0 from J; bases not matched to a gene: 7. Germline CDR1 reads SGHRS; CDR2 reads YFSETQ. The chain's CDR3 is CASSLVGMRGSTDTQYF. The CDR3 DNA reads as TGCGCCAGCAGCTTGGTTGGCATGCGGGGGAGCACAGATACGCAGTATTTT.

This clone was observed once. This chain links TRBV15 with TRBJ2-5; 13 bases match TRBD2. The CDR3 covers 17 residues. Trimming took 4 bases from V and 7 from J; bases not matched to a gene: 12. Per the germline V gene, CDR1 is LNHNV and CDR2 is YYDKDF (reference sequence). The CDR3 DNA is TGTGCCACCAGCATAGGGACTAGCGGGACCATAAGTCGGACCCAGTACTTC. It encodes CATSIGTSGTISRTQYF.

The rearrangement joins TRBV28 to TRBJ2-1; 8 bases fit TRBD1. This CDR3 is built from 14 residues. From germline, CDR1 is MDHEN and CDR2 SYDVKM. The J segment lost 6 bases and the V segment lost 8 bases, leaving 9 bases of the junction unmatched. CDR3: CASRELRGLNEQFF. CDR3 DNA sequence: TGTGCCAGCCGAGAACTCAGGGGGCTCAATGAGCAGTTCTTC.